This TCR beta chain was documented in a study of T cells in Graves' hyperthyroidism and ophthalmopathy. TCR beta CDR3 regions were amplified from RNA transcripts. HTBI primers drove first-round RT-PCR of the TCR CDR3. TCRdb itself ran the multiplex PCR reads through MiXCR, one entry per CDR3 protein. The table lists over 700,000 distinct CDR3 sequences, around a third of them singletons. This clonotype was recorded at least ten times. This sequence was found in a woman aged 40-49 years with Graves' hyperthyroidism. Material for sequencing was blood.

CDR3 in DNA: TGTGCCAGCACCGAATGGGGCGGGGGAGCGTACGAGCAGTACTTC. It translates to CASTEWGGGAYEQYF. J is TRBJ2-7 and V is TRBV2, with 7 bases aligning to TRBD2. After removal of 7 bases from V and 4 bases from J, the junction contained 13 bases not matched to a gene. Per the germline V gene, CDR1 is SNHLY and CDR2 is FYNNEI. CDR3 length equals 15 residues.